This T cell receptor (beta chain) was captured in a study of cytomegalovirus exposure and HLA in healthy donors. The wider study: From about 180 million T cells, an earlier analysis saw 120 million or so unique TCR beta sequences.

Only one count was recorded for this clone. PCR involved 60 Vbeta and 13 Jbeta primers. Clones were read by immunoSEQ multiplex PCR, and TCRdb kept only the in-frame ones, dropping some. This table has about 93,000 clones, around four fifths appearing once. Sequencing was carried out using PBMCs. The receptor's source is a man aged 25 to 45 in good health and CMV-seronegative.

Here the CDR3 reads CASSLDYARGGGFYEQYF. The CDR3 nucleotides are TGTGCCAGCAGCTTAGATTACGCCCGCGGCGGGGGATTCTACGAGCAGTACTTC. The chain joins TRBV11-2 to TRBJ2-7; 7 bases match TRBD2. Germline CDR1 and CDR2: SGHAT and FQNNGV. With 0 bases clipped from V and 3 bases from J, the junction kept 14 bases outside the gene matches. This CDR3 is built from 18 residues. The full variable domain, rest sourced from reference TRBV11-2 and TRBJ2-7, is EAGVAQSPRYKIIEKRQSVAFWCNPISGHATLYWYQQILGQGPKLLIQFQNNGVVDDSQLPKDRFSAERLKGVDSTLKIQPAKLEDSAVYLCASSLDYARGGGFYEQYFGPGTRLTVT.